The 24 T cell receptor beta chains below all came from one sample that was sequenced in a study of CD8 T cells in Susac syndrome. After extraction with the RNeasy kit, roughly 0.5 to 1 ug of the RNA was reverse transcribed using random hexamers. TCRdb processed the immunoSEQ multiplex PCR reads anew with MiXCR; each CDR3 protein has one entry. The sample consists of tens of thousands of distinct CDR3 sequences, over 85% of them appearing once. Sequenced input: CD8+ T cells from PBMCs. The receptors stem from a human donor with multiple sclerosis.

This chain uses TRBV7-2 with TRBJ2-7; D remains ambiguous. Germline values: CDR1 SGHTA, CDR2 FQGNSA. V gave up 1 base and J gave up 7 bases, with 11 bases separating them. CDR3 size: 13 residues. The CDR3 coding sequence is TGTGCCAGCAGCTTAGGTACTCGGTGGGAGCAGTACTTC. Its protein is CASSLGTRWEQYF. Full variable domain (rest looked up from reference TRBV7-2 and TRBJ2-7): GAGVSQSPSNKVTEKGKDVELRCDPISGHTALYWYRQSLGQGLEFLIYFQGNSAPDKSGLPSDRFSAERTGGSVSTLTIQRTQQEDSAVYLCASSLGTRWEQYFGPGTRLTVT.

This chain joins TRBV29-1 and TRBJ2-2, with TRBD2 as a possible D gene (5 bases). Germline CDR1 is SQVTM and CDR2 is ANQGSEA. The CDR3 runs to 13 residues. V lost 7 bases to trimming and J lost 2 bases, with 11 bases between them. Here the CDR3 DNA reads TGCAGCGGACGCGGACTTAACACCGGGGAGCTGTTTTTT. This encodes CSGRGLNTGELFF.

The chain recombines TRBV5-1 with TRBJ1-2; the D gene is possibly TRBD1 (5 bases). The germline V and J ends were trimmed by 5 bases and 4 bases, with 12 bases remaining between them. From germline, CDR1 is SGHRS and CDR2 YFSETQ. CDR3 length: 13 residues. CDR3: CASRPDRLYGYTF. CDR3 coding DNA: TGCGCCAGCAGACCCGACAGACTCTATGGCTACACCTTC.

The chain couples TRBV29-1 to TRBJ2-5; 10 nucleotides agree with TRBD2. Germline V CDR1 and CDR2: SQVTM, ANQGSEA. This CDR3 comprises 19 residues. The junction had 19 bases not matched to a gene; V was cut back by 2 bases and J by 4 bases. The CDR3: CSVESLGLAGAGWRETQYF. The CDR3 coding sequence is TGCAGCGTTGAATCATTGGGGCTAGCGGGAGCGGGTTGGAGAGAGACCCAGTACTTC.

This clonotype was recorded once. The CDR3 region is CASSPGTGTYGYTF. The CDR3 DNA follows: TGCGCCAGCAGCCCCGGTACAGGGACCTATGGCTACACCTTC. This sequence joins TRBV5-1 and TRBJ1-2; D is possibly TRBD1 (6 bases). The CDR3 sequence is 14 residues long. The germline V gene has CDR1 SGHRS and CDR2 YFSETQ. V was pared by 4 bases and J by 4 bases, with 14 bases between.

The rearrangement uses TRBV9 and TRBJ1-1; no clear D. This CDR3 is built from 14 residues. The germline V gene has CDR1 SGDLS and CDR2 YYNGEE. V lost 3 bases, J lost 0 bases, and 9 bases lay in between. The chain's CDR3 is CASSAVTVNTEAFF. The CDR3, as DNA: TGTGCCAGCAGCGCCGTGACTGTGAACACTGAAGCTTTCTTT.

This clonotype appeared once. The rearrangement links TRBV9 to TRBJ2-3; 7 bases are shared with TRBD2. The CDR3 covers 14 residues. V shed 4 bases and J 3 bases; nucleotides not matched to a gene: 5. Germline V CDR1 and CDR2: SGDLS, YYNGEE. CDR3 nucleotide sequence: TGTGCCAGCAGCACGAGCGGGGTAACAGATACGCAGTATTTT. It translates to CASSTSGVTDTQYF.

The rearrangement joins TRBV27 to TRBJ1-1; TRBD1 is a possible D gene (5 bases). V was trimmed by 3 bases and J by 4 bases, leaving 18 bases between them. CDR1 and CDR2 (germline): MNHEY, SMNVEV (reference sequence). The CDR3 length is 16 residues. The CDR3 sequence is CASSFRAEGLATEAFF. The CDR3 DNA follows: TGTGCCAGCAGTTTTAGGGCGGAGGGGCTGGCCACTGAAGCTTTCTTT.

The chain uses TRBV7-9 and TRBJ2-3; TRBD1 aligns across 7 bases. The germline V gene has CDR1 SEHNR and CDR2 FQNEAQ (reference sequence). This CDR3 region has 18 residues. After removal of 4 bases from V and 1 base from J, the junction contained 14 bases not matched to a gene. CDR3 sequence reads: CASSSPLKQGTGTDTQYF. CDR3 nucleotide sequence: TGTGCCAGCAGCTCCCCACTCAAACAGGGGACAGGCACAGATACGCAGTATTTT.

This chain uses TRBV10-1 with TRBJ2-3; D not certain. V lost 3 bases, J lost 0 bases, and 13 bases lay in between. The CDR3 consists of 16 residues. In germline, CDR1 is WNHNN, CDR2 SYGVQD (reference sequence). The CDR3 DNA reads TGCGCCAGCAGTGACCCATCTGGCGCTAGCACAGATACGCAGTATTTT. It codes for CASSDPSGASTDTQYF.

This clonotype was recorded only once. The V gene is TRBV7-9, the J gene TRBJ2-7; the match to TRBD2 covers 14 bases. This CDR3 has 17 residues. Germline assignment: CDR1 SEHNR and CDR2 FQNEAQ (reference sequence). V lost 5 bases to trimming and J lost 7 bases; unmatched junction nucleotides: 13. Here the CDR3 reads CASSQSVGGLAGEEQYF. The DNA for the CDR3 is TGTGCCAGCAGCCAATCCGTGGGGGGACTAGCGGGAGAGGAGCAGTACTTC.

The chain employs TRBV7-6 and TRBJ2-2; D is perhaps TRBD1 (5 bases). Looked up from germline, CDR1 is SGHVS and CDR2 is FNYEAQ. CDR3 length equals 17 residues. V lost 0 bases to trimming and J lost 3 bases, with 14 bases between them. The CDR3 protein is CASSLAMRQLDTGELFF. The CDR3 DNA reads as TGTGCCAGCAGCTTAGCGATGAGACAGTTAGACACCGGGGAGCTGTTTTTT. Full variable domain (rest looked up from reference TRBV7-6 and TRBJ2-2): GAGVSQSPRYKVTKRGQDVALRCDPISGHVSLYWYRQALGQGPEFLTYFNYEAQQDKSGLPNDRFSAERPEGSISTLTIQRTEQRDSAMYRCASSLAMRQLDTGELFFGEGSRLTVL.

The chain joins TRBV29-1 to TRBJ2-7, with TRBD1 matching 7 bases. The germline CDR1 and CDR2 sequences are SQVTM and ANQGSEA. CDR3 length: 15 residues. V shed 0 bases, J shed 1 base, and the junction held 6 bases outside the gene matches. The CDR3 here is CSVEDLRDSSYEQYF. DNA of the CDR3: TGCAGCGTTGAAGATCTCCGGGACAGTTCCTACGAGCAGTACTTC.

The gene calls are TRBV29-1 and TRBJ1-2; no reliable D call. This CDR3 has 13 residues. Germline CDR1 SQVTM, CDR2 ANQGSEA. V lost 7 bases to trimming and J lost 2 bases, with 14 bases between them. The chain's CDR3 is CSAREVSNYGYTF. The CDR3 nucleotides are TGCAGCGCCCGGGAAGTTTCGAACTATGGCTACACCTTC.

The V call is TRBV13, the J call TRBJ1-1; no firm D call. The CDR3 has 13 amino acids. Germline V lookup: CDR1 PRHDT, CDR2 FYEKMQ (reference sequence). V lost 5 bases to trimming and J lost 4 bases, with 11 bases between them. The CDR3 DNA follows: TGTGCCAGCAGCCCCCGAGCGGGCACTGAAGCTTTCTTT. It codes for CASSPRAGTEAFF.

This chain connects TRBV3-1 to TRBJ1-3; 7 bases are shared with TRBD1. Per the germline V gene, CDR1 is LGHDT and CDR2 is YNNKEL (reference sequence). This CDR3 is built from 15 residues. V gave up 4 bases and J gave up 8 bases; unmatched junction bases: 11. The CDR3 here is CASSRRGQPRDTIYF. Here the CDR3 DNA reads TGTGCCAGCAGCCGGAGGGGACAGCCCCGGGACACCATATATTTT.

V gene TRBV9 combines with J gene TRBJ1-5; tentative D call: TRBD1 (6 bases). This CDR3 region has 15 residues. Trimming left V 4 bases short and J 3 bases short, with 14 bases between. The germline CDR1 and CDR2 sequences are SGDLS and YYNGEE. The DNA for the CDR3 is TGTGCCAGCAGCCCCGGAGGGGGGAACAATCAGCCCCAGCATTTT. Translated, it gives CASSPGGGNNQPQHF.

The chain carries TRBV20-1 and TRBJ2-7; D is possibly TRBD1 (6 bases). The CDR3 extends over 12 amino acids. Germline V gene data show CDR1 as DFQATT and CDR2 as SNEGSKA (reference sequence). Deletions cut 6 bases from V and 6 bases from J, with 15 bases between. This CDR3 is CSARQASAEQYF. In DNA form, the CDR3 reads TGCAGTGCCAGACAGGCCTCCGCCGAGCAGTACTTC.

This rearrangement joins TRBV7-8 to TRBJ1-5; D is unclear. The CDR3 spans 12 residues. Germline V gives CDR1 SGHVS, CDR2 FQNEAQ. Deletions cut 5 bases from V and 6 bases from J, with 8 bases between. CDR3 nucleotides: TGTGCCAGCAGCAACCCATCTCAGCCCCAGCATTTT. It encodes CASSNPSQPQHF.

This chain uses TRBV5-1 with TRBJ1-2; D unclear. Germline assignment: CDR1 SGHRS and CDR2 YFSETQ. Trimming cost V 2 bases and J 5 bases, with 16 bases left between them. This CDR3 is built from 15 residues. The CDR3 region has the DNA TGCGCCAGCAGCTTCGGTCTTGCGGGAGGGTATGGCTACACCTTC. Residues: CASSFGLAGGYGYTF.

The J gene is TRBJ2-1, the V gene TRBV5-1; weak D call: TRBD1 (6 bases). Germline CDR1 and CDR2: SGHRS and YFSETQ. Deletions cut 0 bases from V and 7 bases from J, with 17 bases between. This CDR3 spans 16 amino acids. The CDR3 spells CASSLAARGTGNEQFF. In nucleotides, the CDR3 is TGCGCCAGCAGCTTGGCCGCAAGAGGAACAGGGAATGAGCAGTTCTTC.

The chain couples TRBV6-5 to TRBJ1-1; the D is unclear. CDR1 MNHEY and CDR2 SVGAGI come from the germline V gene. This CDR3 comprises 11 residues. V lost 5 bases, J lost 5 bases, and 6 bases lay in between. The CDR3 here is CASSHGTEAFF. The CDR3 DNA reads TGTGCCAGCAGTCACGGGACTGAAGCTTTCTTT.

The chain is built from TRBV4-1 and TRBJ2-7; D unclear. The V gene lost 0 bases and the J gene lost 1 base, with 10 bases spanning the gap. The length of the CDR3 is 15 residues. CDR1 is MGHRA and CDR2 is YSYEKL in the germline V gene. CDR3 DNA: TGCGCCAGCAGCCAAGATAAGGCGTTTTCCTACGAGCAGTACTTC. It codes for CASSQDKAFSYEQYF.

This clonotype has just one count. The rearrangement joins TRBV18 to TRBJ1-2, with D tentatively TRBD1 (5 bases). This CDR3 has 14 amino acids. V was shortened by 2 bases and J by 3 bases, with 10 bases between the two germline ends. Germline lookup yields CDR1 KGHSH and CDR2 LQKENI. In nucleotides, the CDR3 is TGTGCCAGCTCACCAAAGGGGTCTTACTATGGCTACACCTTC. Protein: CASSPKGSYYGYTF.